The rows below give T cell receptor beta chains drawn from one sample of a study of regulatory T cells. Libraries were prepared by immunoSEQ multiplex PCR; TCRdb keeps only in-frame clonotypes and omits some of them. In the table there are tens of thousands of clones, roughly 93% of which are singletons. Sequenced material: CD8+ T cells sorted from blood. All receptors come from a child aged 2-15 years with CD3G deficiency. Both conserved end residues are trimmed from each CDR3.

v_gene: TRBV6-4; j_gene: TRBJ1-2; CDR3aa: ASSFGGYT
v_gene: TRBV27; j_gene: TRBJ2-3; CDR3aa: ASSPGTSVGDTQY
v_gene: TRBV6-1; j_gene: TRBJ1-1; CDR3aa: ASSELSTGTEAF
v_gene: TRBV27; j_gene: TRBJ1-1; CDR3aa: ASSPGTGENTEAF
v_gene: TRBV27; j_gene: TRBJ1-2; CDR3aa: ASSRTGWGSGYT
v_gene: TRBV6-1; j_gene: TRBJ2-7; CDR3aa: ASANYEQY
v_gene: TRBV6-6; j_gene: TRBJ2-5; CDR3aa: ASSLRGGETQY
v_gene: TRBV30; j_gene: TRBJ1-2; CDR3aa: AWSEQGNGYT
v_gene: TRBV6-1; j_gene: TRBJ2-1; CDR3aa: ASSQGVNEQF
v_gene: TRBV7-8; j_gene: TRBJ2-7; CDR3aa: ASSLVGPNYEQY
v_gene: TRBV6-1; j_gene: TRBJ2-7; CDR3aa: ASSAPPLPPYEQY
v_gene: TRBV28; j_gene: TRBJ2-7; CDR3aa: ASSPTGEYEQY
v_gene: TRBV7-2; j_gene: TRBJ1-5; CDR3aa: ASSLERGQRGNQPQH
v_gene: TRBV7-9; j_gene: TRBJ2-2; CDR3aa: ASSPRGRNTGELF
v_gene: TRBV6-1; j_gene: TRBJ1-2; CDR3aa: ASRDRVERYGYT
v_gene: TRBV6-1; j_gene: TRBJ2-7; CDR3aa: ASSDVTSGSSYEQY
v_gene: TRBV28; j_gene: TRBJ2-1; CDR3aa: ASSGGQGKNEQF
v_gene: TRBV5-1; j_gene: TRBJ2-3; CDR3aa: ASSAGQGPDTQY
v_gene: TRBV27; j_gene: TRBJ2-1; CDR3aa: ASSLSPVNEQF
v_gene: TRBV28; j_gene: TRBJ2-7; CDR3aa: ASSKQGRGYEQY
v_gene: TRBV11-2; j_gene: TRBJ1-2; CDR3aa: ASSSGTGGGYT
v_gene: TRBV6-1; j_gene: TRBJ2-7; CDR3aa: ASSEFPVPYEQY
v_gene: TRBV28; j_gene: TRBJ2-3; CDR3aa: ASSFGDTQY
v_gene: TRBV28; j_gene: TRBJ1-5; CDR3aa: ASSLAIALSQPQH
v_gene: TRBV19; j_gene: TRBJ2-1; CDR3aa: ASSIDFSGGAYNEQF
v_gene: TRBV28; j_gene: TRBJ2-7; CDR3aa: ASSTLLSAYEQY
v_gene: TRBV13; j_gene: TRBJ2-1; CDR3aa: ASKLAGHNEQF
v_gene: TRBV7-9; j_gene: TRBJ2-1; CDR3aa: ASSLGQGSYNEQF
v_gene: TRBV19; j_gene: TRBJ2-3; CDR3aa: ASLEASTDTQY
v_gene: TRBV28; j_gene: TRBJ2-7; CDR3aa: ASSFLGGDEQY
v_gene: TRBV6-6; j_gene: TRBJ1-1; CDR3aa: ASTSVGVEAF
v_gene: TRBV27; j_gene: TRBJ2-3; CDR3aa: ASSQTGLATDTQY
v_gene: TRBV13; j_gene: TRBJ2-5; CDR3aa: ASSFGQGGGEQY
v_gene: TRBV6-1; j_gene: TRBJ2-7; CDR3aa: ASSVLAGSTYEQY
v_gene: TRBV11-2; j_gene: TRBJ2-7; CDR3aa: ASSLGGPYEQY
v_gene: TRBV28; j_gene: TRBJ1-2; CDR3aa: ASTLTGADGYT
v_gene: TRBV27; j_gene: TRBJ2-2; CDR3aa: ASSSFEDGELF
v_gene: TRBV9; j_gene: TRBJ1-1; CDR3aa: ASSVTEDTEAF
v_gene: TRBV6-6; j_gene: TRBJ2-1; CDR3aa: ASRGGGEQF
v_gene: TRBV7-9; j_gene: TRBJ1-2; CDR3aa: ASSSTDRDYGYT
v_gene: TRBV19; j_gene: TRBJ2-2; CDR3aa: ASSRQSFTGELF
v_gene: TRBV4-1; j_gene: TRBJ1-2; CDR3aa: ASSPEGTGGGYT
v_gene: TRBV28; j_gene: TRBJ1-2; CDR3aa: ASSSPGTPHGYT
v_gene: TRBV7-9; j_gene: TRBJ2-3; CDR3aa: ASSLGLRRSTDTQY
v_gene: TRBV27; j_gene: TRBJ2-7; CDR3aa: ASRSLGQPSSEQY
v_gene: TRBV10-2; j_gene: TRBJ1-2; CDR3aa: ASTVALGYGYT
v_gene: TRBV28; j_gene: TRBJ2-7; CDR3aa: ASSLYGLDREQY
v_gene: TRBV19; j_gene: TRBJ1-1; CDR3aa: ASTRGAEAF
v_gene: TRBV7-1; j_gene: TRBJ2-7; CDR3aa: ASSLAGQGNPYEQY
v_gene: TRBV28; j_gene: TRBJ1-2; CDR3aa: ASSVQGAYYGYT